This record covers a single T cell receptor beta chain. The antigen remains undetermined. These data are taken from a study of beta chain features in type 1 diabetes. Study at large: The patients were much like the healthy donors in age, gender and cell yields. Summed over all samples, the examined sorted cells came to 85 million to 140 million.

Expressed TCRB transcripts got sequenced, as all isolated RNA was reverse transcribed. Profiled with immunoSEQ multiplex PCR; TCRdb holds only in-frame clones, not every one. The top ten hold approximately 0.081% of the sample, which has a few hundred thousand clones, 16% seen once. CDR1 SEHNR and CDR2 FQNEAQ come from the germline V gene (reference sequence). Trimming pared 0 bases from V and 5 bases from J, leaving 8 bases between. This CDR3 is 14 amino acids long. The study, taken as a whole, reports: Whether TCRB rearrangement is influenced by HLA type was left unresolved in this analysis. TCRB CDR3s were moderately but significantly shorter in Type 1 diabetes patients in all four CD4+ subsets.

CD4+ cells of the naive, central memory, regulatory and stem cell-like memory types were sorted via CD45RO/CCR7/CD25/CD127/CD95/CD27. This TCR derives from a young man with type 1 diabetes. The chain recombines TRBV7-9 with TRBJ2-4; D is perhaps TRBD1 or TRBD2 (5 bases each). The sequencing sample was made of naive CD4+ T cells from blood. In DNA form, the CDR3 reads TGTGCCAGCAGCTTAGCCAGGGACCAAAACATTCAGTACTTC. Its translation: CASSLARDQNIQYF.